This T cell receptor beta chain appears in the sequencing data of a study of T cell responses to AZD1222 COVID-19 vaccine. This CDR3 is built from 17 residues. The germline gives CDR1 MNHNS, CDR2 SASEGT. The V end was cut by 4 bases, the J end by 5 bases, with 21 bases between. Sequencing used immunoSEQ multiplex PCR; TCRdb keeps in-frame clones, though not all of them. The data hold roughly 67,000 clones, with about four fifths observed a single time. The rearrangement uses TRBV6-1 and TRBJ2-1, with D perhaps being TRBD1 or TRBD2 (7 bases each). The source of this sequence is an adult in good health. The sample consisted of peripheral blood, taken on day 0 of AZD1222 vaccination. In DNA form, the CDR3 reads TGTGCCAGCAGTGCGGTGGGGCCAGGGGGGGTTAACAATGAGCAGTTCTTC. Translating gives CASSAVGPGGVNNEQFF.